A selection of T cell receptor beta chains follows, all from one sample in a study of blood T cell repertoires in COVID-19. Sequencing used immunoSEQ multiplex PCR; TCRdb keeps in-frame clones, though not all of them. In the table there are about 250,000 clones, around 85% of which are singletons. The sequencing input was peripheral blood. The receptors stem from an elderly man with acute or convalescent COVID-19. Both conserved end residues are part of each CDR3. D genes are given only for firm matches. Where a row states a size, it is once, few, many or the class of an expanded clone; other rows omit it.

DNA: TGTGCCAGCAACTTTGGACTAGTCGGCGCGCAGTATTTT
CDR3: CASNFGLVGAQYF
V: TRBV11-2
D: TRBD2
size: -
J: TRBJ2-3

DNA: TGTGCCAGCAGCGTAGTATCGTCGACTTACAATGAGCAGTTCTTC
CDR3: CASSVVSSTYNEQFF
V: TRBV9
D: -
size: -
J: TRBJ2-1

DNA: TGTGCCAGTAGTACCCCCGACGGCCAGGGGTCGTATTTT
CDR3: CASSTPDGQGSYF
V: TRBV19
D: -
size: -
J: TRBJ2-3

DNA: TGTGCCAGCAGCTCTACAGGGGTGGGTCCCCAAGCTTTCTTT
CDR3: CASSSTGVGPQAFF
V: TRBV27
D: TRBD1
size: few
J: TRBJ1-1

DNA: TGTGCCAGCAGTAAGACAGTCGGTTCTCGGAAACTGTTTTTT
CDR3: CASSKTVGSRKLFF
V: TRBV5-6
D: -
size: -
J: TRBJ1-4

DNA: TGCGCCAGCAGCGAACAGGGGTTGCACGAGCAGTACTTC
CDR3: CASSEQGLHEQYF
V: TRBV5-1
D: TRBD1
size: -
J: TRBJ2-7

DNA: TGTGCCAGCAGCCGGGGGGCCCGCACAGATACGCAGTATTTT
CDR3: CASSRGARTDTQYF
V: TRBV6-5
D: -
size: -
J: TRBJ2-3

DNA: TGCGCCAGCAGCCGCCAAGGCGGGGAGACCCAGTACTTC
CDR3: CASSRQGGETQYF
V: TRBV10-1
D: -
size: -
J: TRBJ2-5

DNA: TGCGCCAGCAGCTTGAGGAGCACAGGGGGCTCTGGGGCCAACGTCCTGACTTTC
CDR3: CASSLRSTGGSGANVLTF
V: TRBV5-1
D: TRBD1
size: -
J: TRBJ2-6

DNA: TGTGCCAGCACCACAGACACCTATGGCTACACCTTC
CDR3: CASTTDTYGYTF
V: TRBV2
D: -
size: -
J: TRBJ1-2

DNA: TGTGCCAGTACTGGTGCGAGGGACAGGGGATTACGCAATCAGCCCCAGCATTTT
CDR3: CASTGARDRGLRNQPQHF
V: TRBV19
D: TRBD1
size: -
J: TRBJ1-5

DNA: TGTGCCAGCAGTTTACAGGAGGGCCTAAACACAGATACGCAGTATTTT
CDR3: CASSLQEGLNTDTQYF
V: TRBV28
D: -
size: -
J: TRBJ2-3

DNA: TGTGCCTGGAGTCCGGAAGGACTGATCAATCAGCCCCAGCATTTT
CDR3: CAWSPEGLINQPQHF
V: TRBV30
D: -
size: once
J: TRBJ1-5

DNA: TGCGCCAGCAGCCAAGAAATTGCGGGGGGGGGAGGTTATGGCTACACCTTC
CDR3: CASSQEIAGGGGYGYTF
V: TRBV4-1
D: -
size: -
J: TRBJ1-2

DNA: TGTGCCACCAGTGACCAAAAAGGGACAGGGTTTCGCAATGAGCAGTTCTTC
CDR3: CATSDQKGTGFRNEQFF
V: TRBV24-1
D: TRBD1
size: -
J: TRBJ2-1

DNA: TGTGCCAGCAGCTTTTCGACAGAAAAGGAGCAGTACTTC
CDR3: CASSFSTEKEQYF
V: TRBV5-6
D: -
size: few
J: TRBJ2-7

DNA: TGTGCCAGTAGCCCGACAGGGGGTTATCAGCCCCAGCATTTT
CDR3: CASSPTGGYQPQHF
V: TRBV19
D: TRBD1
size: -
J: TRBJ1-5

DNA: TGTGCCAGCAATGGAGGGAGTTTCGACGAGCAGTACTTC
CDR3: CASNGGSFDEQYF
V: TRBV28
D: -
size: once
J: TRBJ2-7

DNA: TGCGCCAGCAGACAGACTAGCGGGGTTTACAATGAGCAGTTCTTC
CDR3: CASRQTSGVYNEQFF
V: TRBV5-1
D: TRBD2
size: -
J: TRBJ2-1

DNA: TGCGCCAGCAGCCCCAGCGCCTTAGGCTCCTATAATTCACCCCTCCACTTT
CDR3: CASSPSALGSYNSPLHF
V: TRBV5-1
D: -
size: -
J: TRBJ1-6

DNA: TGTGCCAGCAGCTTGGCCGGGAGCTCCTATAATTCACCCCTCCACTTT
CDR3: CASSLAGSSYNSPLHF
V: TRBV5-8
D: -
size: -
J: TRBJ1-6

DNA: TGTGCCAGCAGCTTACCCCCTCTCTACGAGCAGTACTTC
CDR3: CASSLPPLYEQYF
V: TRBV11-2
D: -
size: -
J: TRBJ2-7

DNA: TGTGCCAGCAGCCCCCGGCAGGGCACAGATACGCAGTATTTT
CDR3: CASSPRQGTDTQYF
V: TRBV3-1/TRBV3-2
D: -
size: -
J: TRBJ2-3